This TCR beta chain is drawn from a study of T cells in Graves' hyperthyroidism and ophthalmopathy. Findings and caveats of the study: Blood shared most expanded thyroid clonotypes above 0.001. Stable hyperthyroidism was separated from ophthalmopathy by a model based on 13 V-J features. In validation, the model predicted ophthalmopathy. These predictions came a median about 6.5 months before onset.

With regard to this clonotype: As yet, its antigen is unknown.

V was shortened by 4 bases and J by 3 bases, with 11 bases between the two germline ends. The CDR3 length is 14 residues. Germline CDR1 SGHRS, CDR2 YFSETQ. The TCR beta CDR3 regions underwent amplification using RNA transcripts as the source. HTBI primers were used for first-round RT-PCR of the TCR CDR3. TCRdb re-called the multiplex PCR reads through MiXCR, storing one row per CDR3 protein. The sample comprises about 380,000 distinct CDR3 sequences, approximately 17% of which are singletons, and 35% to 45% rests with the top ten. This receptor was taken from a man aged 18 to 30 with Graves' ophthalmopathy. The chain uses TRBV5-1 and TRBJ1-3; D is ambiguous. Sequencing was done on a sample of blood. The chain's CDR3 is CASSPDSGGNTIYF. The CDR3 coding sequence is TGCGCCAGCAGCCCCGATTCGGGTGGAAACACCATATATTTT.